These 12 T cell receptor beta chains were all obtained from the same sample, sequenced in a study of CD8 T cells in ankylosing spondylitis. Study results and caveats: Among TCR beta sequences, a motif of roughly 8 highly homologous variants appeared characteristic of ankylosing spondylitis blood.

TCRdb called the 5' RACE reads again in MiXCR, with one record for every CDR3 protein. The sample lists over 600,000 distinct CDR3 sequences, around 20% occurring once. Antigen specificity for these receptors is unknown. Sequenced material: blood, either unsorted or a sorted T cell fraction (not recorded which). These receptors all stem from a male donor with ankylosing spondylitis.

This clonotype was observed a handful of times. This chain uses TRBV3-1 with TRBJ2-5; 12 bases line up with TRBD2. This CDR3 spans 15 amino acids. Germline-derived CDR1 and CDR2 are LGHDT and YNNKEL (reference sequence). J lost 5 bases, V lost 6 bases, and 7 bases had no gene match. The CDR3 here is CASSRTSGVMETQYF. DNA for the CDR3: TGTGCCAGCAGTCGGACTAGCGGGGTGATGGAGACCCAGTACTTC.

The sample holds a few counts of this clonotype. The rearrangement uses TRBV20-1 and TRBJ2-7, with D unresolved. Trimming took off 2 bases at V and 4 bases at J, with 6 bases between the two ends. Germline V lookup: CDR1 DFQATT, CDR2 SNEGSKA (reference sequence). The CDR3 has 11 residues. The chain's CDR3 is CSARSQYEQYF. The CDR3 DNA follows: TGCAGTGCTAGATCCCAATACGAGCAGTACTTC.

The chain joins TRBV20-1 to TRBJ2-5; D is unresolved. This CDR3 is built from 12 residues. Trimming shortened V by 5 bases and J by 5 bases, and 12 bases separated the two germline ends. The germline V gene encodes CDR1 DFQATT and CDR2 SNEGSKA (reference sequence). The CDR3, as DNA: TGCAGTGCTCCTTGGGTCTCGGAGACCCAGTACTTC. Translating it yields CSAPWVSETQYF.

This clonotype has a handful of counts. The chain's CDR3 is CASAVGATFQETQYF. The CDR3 DNA follows: TGCGCCAGCGCAGTGGGGGCCACCTTTCAAGAGACCCAGTACTTC. The chain is built from TRBV4-1 and TRBJ2-5, with D possibly being TRBD1 (6 bases). In germline, CDR1 is MGHRA, CDR2 YSYEKL. The length of the CDR3 is 15 residues. Trimming left V 8 bases short and J 2 bases short, with 18 bases between.

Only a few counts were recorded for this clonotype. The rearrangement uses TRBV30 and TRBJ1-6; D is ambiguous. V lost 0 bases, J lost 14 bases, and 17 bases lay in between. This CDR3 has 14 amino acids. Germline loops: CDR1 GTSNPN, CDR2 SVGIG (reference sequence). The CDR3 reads CAWSVQLTDLSLHF. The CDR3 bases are TGTGCCTGGAGTGTACAACTAACCGATCTATCCCTCCACTTT.

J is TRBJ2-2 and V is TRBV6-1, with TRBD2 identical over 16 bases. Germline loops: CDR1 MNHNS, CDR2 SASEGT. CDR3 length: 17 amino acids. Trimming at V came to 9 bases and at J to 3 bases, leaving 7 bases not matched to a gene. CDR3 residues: CASRTGLAGGDTGELFF. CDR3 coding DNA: TGTGCCAGTCGCACGGGACTAGCGGGAGGGGACACCGGGGAGCTGTTTTTT.

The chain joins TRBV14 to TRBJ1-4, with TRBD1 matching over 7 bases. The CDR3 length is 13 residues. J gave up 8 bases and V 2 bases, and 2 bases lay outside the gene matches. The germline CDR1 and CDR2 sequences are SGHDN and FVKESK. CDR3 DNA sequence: TGTGCCAGCAGCCAAACAGGGGACGAAAAACTGTTTTTT. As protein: CASSQTGDEKLFF.

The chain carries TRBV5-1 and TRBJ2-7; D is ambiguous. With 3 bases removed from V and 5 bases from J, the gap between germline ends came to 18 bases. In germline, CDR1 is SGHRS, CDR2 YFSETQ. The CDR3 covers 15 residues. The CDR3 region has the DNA TGCGCCAGCAGCTCGGGCTGGTTTACGCCCCACGAGCAGTACTTC. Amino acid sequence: CASSSGWFTPHEQYF.

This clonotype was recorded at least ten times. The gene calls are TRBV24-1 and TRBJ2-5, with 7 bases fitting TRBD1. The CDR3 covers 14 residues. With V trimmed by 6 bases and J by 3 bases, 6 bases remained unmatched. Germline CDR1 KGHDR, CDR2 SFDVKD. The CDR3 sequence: CATSQTGSKETQYF. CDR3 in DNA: TGTGCCACCAGTCAGACAGGGTCGAAAGAGACCCAGTACTTC.

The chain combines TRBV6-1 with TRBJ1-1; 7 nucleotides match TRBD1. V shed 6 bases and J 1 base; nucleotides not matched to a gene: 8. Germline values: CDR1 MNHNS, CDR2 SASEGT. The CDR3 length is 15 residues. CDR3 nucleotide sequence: TGTGCCAGCAGAGAACGACAGGGAGGGAACACTGAAGCTTTCTTT. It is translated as CASRERQGGNTEAFF.

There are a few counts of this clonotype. The chain's CDR3 is CASSLTQGGNQPQHF. The CDR3 coding sequence is TGTGCCAGCAGTTTAACTCAGGGGGGCAATCAGCCCCAGCATTTT. This sequence joins TRBV27 and TRBJ1-5; 7 nucleotides line up with TRBD1. Germline-derived CDR1 and CDR2 are MNHEY and SMNVEV (reference sequence). CDR3 size: 15 residues. Germline trimming cut 2 bases from V and 2 bases from J; bases unmatched to any gene: 3.

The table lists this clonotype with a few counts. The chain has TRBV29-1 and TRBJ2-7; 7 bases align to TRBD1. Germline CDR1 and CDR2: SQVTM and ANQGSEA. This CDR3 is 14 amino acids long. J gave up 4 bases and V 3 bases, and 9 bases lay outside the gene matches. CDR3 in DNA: TGCAGCGTTGAGATAGGACAGGAGTCGTACGAGCAGTACTTC. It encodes CSVEIGQESYEQYF.